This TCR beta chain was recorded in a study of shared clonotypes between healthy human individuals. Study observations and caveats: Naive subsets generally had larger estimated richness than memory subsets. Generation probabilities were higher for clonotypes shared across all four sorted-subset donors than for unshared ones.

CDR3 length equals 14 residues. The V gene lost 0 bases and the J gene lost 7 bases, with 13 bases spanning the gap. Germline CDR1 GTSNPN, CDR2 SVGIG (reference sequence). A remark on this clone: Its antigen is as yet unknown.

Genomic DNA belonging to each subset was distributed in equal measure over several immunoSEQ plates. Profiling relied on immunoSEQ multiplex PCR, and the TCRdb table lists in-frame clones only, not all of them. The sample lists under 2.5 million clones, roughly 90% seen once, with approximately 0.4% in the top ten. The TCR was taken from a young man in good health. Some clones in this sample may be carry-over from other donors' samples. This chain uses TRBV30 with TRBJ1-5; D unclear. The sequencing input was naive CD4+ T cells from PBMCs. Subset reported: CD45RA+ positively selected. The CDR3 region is CAWSVGGGRQPQHF. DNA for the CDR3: TGTGCCTGGAGTGTGGGTGGAGGGCGACAGCCCCAGCATTTT. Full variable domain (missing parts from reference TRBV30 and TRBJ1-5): SQTIHQWPATLVQPVGSPLSLECTVEGTSNPNLYWYRQAAGRGLQLLFYSVGIGQISSEVPQNLSASRPQDRQFILSSKKLLLSDSGFYLCAWSVGGGRQPQHFGDGTRLSIL.